A selection of T cell receptor beta chains follows, all from one sample in a study of blood T cell repertoires in COVID-19. TCRdb keeps only in-frame clones here, not all; method: immunoSEQ multiplex PCR. Here the sample spans more than 85,000 clones, about 81% being singletons. Sequences were obtained from peripheral blood. These receptors were obtained from a man aged 65 to 79 with acute or convalescent COVID-19. CDR3s include the opening cysteine and the closing phenylalanine or tryptophan. D genes are given only for firm matches. Clone sizes are given selectively: once, few, many, or a class where the clone is expanded.

V	D	J	size	DNA	CDR3
TRBV29-1	TRBD1	TRBJ2-7	many	TGCAGCACAAGAACGGGACAGGGGGCTAACGAGCAGTACTTC	CSTRTGQGANEQYF
TRBV27	-	TRBJ2-7	-	TGTGCCAGCAGTTCAGACAGCTACGAGCAGTACTTC	CASSSDSYEQYF
TRBV14	TRBD1	TRBJ1-1	-	TGTGCCAGCAGCCGTGAGGGGGCCTGGACTGAAGCTTTCTTT	CASSREGAWTEAFF
TRBV5-1	TRBD1	TRBJ2-1	once	TGCGCCAGCAGCTGGTCCGGGACAGGGGGCGATGAGCAGTTCTTC	CASSWSGTGGDEQFF
TRBV13	-	TRBJ1-5	-	TGTGCCAGCAGCCCCCAGCGCCAGCATTTT	CASSPQRQHF
TRBV10-3	-	TRBJ2-2	-	TGTGCCATCAGTGAAGGGGTTCAGAACACCGGGGAGCTGTTTTTT	CAISEGVQNTGELFF
TRBV5-4	TRBD2	TRBJ2-5	-	TGTGCCAGCAGCCCGGGACTAGCCGGAGAGACCCAGTACTTC	CASSPGLAGETQYF
TRBV6-2/TRBV6-3	TRBD2	TRBJ2-3	-	TGTGCCAGCAGTTTAGGGACTAGCGGGAGCACAGATACGCAGTATTTT	CASSLGTSGSTDTQYF
TRBV27	TRBD1	TRBJ1-2	-	TGTGCCAGCAGTCAGGGACAGGGGAGCTATGGCTACACCTTC	CASSQGQGSYGYTF
TRBV29-1	TRBD1	TRBJ1-5	few	TGCAGCGTGGCGGACAGGGGGACCCAGCCCCAGCATTTT	CSVADRGTQPQHF
TRBV19	TRBD2	TRBJ2-3	-	TGTGCCAGTAGGGAGCGGGGAGCGGGAGATACGCAGTATTTT	CASRERGAGDTQYF
TRBV29-1	TRBD2	TRBJ2-3	-	TGCAGCGTCCTAGCGGGAGCAGATACGCAGTATTTT	CSVLAGADTQYF
TRBV24-1	-	TRBJ2-3	-	TGTGCCACCGCCGGAGAAGGGGGCACAGATACGCAGTATTTT	CATAGEGGTDTQYF
TRBV2	TRBD1	TRBJ1-6	-	TGTGCCAGCAGGGGACAGGTTGATAATTCACCCCTCCACTTT	CASRGQVDNSPLHF
TRBV7-3	TRBD1	TRBJ2-5	few	TGTGCCAGCAGCTTCTCGGGACAGTTATCAGAGACCCAGTACTTC	CASSFSGQLSETQYF
TRBV27	-	TRBJ2-7	-	TGTGCCAGCAGTCCCGGAAGGGGGTTCTACGAGCAGTACTTC	CASSPGRGFYEQYF
TRBV30	TRBD2	TRBJ2-1	-	TGTGCCTGGAGTTCGGGTACTAGCGGGGTCTCCTACAATGAGCAGTTCTTC	CAWSSGTSGVSYNEQFF
TRBV5-4	TRBD1	TRBJ2-7	-	TGTGCCAGCAGCCCAGGACAGGGGAACGAGCAGTACTTC	CASSPGQGNEQYF
TRBV28	TRBD1	TRBJ2-1	-	TGTGCCAGCAGTTTAGGGACAGGGGGGTCCAATGAGCAGTTCTTC	CASSLGTGGSNEQFF
TRBV2	-	TRBJ2-1	-	TGTGCCAGCAGTGGAACAGGCTATGTTCTCCCATCCTACAATGAGCAGTTCTTC	CASSGTGYVLPSYNEQFF
TRBV10-3	TRBD1	TRBJ1-5	-	TGTGCCATCAGGGGGACAGAGGATCAGCCCCAGCATTTT	CAIRGTEDQPQHF
TRBV5-6	TRBD1	TRBJ2-7	-	TGTGCCAGCAGCTTGCTAGGACAGGGAAGGGGCGAGCAGTACTTC	CASSLLGQGRGEQYF
TRBV9	-	TRBJ2-2	-	TGTGCCAGTGCTACCTCCCCCTACACCGGGGAGCTGTTTTTT	CASATSPYTGELFF
TRBV28	TRBD1	TRBJ2-7	-	TGTGCCAGCAATTCCGCAGGGGGCGGCGAGCAGTACTTC	CASNSAGGGEQYF
TRBV3-1/TRBV3-2	TRBD2	TRBJ2-7	-	TGTGCCAGCAGCCAAGGGGTGGCTAGCGGGAGCTTGCAGTACTTC	CASSQGVASGSLQYF
TRBV4-2	TRBD2	TRBJ2-2	-	TGTGCCAGCAGCCAGGGACTAGCGGGAGAGGGCACCGGGGAGCTGTTTTTT	CASSQGLAGEGTGELFF
TRBV11-1	-	TRBJ2-3	-	TGTGCCAGCAGCTTAGGCGGCACAGATACGCAGTATTTT	CASSLGGTDTQYF
TRBV19	-	TRBJ2-5	-	TGTGCCAGTAGTATCGGAGGGGTTCAGGAGACCCAGTACTTC	CASSIGGVQETQYF
TRBV19	-	TRBJ2-7	-	TGTGCCACTTCCGAGGACACCTACGAGCAGTACTTC	CATSEDTYEQYF
TRBV7-9	-	TRBJ2-7	-	TGTGCCAGCAGCTCCCAAACCCGCCCTATCTACGAGCAGTACTTC	CASSSQTRPIYEQYF
TRBV18	TRBD1	TRBJ2-1	-	TGTGCCAGCTCGCAGGGGACAGGCCTTTACAATGAGCAGTTCTTC	CASSQGTGLYNEQFF
TRBV4-3	-	TRBJ1-1	-	TGCGCCAGCAGCCAAGATAGGGGGAACACTGAAGCTTTCTTT	CASSQDRGNTEAFF
TRBV19	TRBD1	TRBJ1-5	-	TGTGCCAGTAGTACGACAGGGGGCTTTCAGCCCCAGCATTTT	CASSTTGGFQPQHF
TRBV7-2	-	TRBJ1-6	-	TGTGCCAGCAGCTTAGAAGCCCCGAGGCAGGGTTTGTATTCACCCCTCCACTTT	CASSLEAPRQGLYSPLHF
TRBV19	-	TRBJ2-7	-	TGTGCCAGTAGTTCGACCGGGTGGGGAGGAGACGAGCAGTACTTC	CASSSTGWGGDEQYF
TRBV11-2	-	TRBJ1-4	-	TGTGCCAGCAGCTTGGGGCAGGGCGCTGAAAAACTGTTTTTT	CASSLGQGAEKLFF
TRBV5-1	-	TRBJ2-5	-	TGCGCCAGCAGTGGGCAGGTCCAAGAGACCCAGTACTTC	CASSGQVQETQYF
TRBV7-2	-	TRBJ1-2	-	TGTGCCAGCAGCTTAGGGACTTCAAATGGCTACACCTTC	CASSLGTSNGYTF
TRBV5-4	-	TRBJ2-5	-	TGTGCCAGCAGCTGGGGCAGGGAAAAAGAGACCCAGTACTTC	CASSWGREKETQYF
TRBV6-5	TRBD2	TRBJ2-3	-	TGTGCCAGTTCCTTCCTAGCGGTTGGCACAGATACGCAGTATTTT	CASSFLAVGTDTQYF
TRBV7-2	TRBD2	TRBJ2-1	once	TGTGCCAGCAGCTTTTTTCAGGGGCGGGGGGATGGAGAGCAGTTCTTC	CASSFFQGRGDGEQFF
TRBV11-3	-	TRBJ2-2	-	TGTGCCAGCAGCTTTGGGGGCACGAACACCGGGGAGCTGTTTTTT	CASSFGGTNTGELFF
TRBV6-4	TRBD2	TRBJ2-5	-	TGTGCCAGCAGTGACCCTAAAGGGACTCCAGCGGGATATGAAGAGACCCAGTACTTC	CASSDPKGTPAGYEETQYF
TRBV5-1	-	TRBJ1-1	-	TGCGCCAGCAGCTTGGCCGGTGGAGGACTTAATGAAGCTTTCTTT	CASSLAGGGLNEAFF